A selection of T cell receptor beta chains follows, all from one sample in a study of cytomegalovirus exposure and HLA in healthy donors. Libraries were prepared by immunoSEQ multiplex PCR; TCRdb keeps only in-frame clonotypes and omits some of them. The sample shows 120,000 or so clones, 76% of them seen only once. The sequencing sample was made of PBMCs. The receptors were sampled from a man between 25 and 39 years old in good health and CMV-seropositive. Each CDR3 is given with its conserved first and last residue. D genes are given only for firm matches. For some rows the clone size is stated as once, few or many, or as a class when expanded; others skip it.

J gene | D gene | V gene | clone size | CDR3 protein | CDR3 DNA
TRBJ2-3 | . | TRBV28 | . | CASSPRGTTDTQYF | TGTGCCAGCAGTCCCCGGGGTACCACAGATACGCAGTATTTT
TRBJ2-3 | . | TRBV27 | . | CASRRPSTGSTDTQYF | TGTGCCAGCAGACGACCGTCGACGGGAAGCACAGATACGCAGTATTTT
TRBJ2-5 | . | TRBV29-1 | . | CSGRDWETQYF | TGCAGCGGCAGGGATTGGGAGACCCAGTACTTC
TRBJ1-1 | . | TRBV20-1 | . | CSARRTIEAFF | TGCAGTGCCCGCCGGACAATTGAAGCTTTCTTT
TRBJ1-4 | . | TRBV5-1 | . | CASKESSASNEKLFF | TGCGCCAGCAAGGAATCTTCAGCGTCTAATGAAAAACTGTTTTTT
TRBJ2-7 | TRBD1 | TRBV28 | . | CASSLFKGQGSYEQYF | TGTGCCAGCAGTTTATTTAAGGGACAGGGGTCCTACGAGCAGTACTTC
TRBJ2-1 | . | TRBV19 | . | CASSSRDRGWVYNEQFF | TGTGCCAGTAGTTCGCGGGACAGAGGTTGGGTTTACAATGAGCAGTTCTTC
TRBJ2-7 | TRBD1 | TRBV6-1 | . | CASNYRDRAYEQYF | TGTGCCAGCAACTACCGGGACAGGGCGTACGAGCAGTACTTC
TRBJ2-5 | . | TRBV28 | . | CASSPGQHQETQYF | TGTGCCAGCAGTCCGGGACAACACCAAGAGACCCAGTACTTC
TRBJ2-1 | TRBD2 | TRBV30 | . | CAWRPWGLAGVHEQFF | TGTGCCTGGAGGCCCTGGGGACTAGCGGGGGTCCATGAGCAGTTCTTC
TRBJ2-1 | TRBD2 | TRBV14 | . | CASSQGLARQFF | TGTGCCAGCAGCCAGGGACTAGCGCGGCAGTTCTTC
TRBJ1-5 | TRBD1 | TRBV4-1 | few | CASSPRTGDGNQPQHF | TGCGCCAGCAGCCCGCGGACAGGGGACGGCAATCAGCCCCAGCATTTT
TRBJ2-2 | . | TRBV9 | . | CASSTAVTGELFF | TGTGCCAGCAGCACCGCAGTCACCGGGGAGCTGTTTTTT
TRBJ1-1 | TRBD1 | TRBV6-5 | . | CASSSDRGMNTEAFF | TGTGCCAGCAGTTCTGACAGGGGGATGAACACTGAAGCTTTCTTT
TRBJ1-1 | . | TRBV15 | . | CATSRDWVAEAFF | TGTGCCACCAGCAGGGACTGGGTGGCTGAAGCTTTCTTT
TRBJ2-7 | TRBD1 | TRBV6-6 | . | CASSYSKVGTGQYF | TGTGCCAGCAGTTACTCGAAGGTCGGGACAGGGCAGTACTTC
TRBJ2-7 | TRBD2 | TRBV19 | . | CASSPGLAGGYEQYF | TGTGCCAGTAGCCCGGGGCTAGCGGGGGGCTACGAGCAGTACTTC
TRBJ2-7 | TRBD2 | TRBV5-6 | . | CASSAAGIIYEQYF | TGTGCCAGCAGCGCAGCGGGGATAATTTACGAGCAGTACTTC
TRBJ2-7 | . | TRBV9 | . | CVSSGGGGSYEQYF | TGTGTCAGCAGCGGAGGGGGTGGCTCCTACGAGCAGTACTTC
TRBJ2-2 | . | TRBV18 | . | CASCSSFAGELFF | TGTGCCAGCTGCTCTAGCTTCGCCGGGGAGCTGTTTTTT
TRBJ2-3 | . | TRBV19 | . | CASREATDTQYF | TGTGCCAGTCGAGAGGCAACAGATACGCAGTATTTT
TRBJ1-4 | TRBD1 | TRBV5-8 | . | CASSRRGQATNEKLFF | TGTGCCAGCAGCCGCAGGGGGCAGGCAACTAATGAAAAACTGTTTTTT
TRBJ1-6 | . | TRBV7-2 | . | CASSSGSFGNSPLHF | TGTGCCAGCAGCTCCGGCTCGTTCGGGAATTCACCCCTCCACTTT
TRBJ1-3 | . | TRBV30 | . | CAWITGGAGRRGNTIYF | TGTGCCTGGATCACCGGCGGGGCAGGCCGGCGGGGAAACACCATATATTTT
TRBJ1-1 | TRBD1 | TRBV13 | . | CASSTDRGTEAFF | TGTGCCAGCAGCACGGACAGGGGCACTGAAGCTTTCTTT
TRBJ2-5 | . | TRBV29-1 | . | CSVEGVADQETQYF | TGCAGCGTTGAAGGGGTAGCGGATCAAGAGACCCAGTACTTC
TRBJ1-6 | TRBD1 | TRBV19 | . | CASSMGTDYSPLHF | TGTGCCAGTAGTATGGGGACAGACTATTCACCCCTCCACTTT